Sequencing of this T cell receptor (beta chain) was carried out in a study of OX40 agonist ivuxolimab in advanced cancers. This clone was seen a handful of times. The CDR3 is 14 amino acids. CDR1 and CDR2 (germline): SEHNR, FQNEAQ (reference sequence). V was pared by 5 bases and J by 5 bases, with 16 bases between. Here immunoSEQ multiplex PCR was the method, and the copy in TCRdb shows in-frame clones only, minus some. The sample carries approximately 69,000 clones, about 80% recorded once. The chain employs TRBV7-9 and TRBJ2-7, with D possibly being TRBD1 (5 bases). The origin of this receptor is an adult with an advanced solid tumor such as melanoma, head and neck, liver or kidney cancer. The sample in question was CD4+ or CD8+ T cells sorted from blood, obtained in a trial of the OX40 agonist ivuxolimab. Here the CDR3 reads CASSPGAGFNEQYF. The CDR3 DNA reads TGTGCCAGCAGCCCTGGTGCAGGGTTCAACGAGCAGTACTTC.